These 2 T cell receptor beta chains were all obtained from the same sample, sequenced in a study of response to subunit inactivated influenza vaccine. TCRdb reprocessed the RT-PCR reads via MiXCR and lists one record per CDR3 protein. Here the sample spans 150,000 to 200,000 distinct CDR3 sequences, about 12% being singletons. Another study also made use of these data, one on T cells expressing NK-cell markers. That publication notes: As the method of synthesis, 5'RACE template switching with UMIs yielded TCR beta cDNA.

The sequencing here drew on CD8+ T cells sorted from PBMCs, taken about 11 days after vaccination. The receptors derive from a man between 50 and 59 years old who received an inactivated influenza vaccine.

The J gene is TRBJ2-1, the V gene TRBV19, with 12 bases identical to TRBD2. The CDR3 is made up of 16 amino acids. Germline loops: CDR1 LNHDA, CDR2 SQIVND (reference sequence). The J segment lost 8 bases and the V segment lost 3 bases, leaving 8 bases of the junction unmatched. CDR3 loop: CASSIDLAGGSDEQFF. The DNA of the CDR3 is TGTGCCAGTAGTATCGATCTAGCGGGAGGGTCAGATGAGCAGTTCTTC.

The sample holds a few counts of this clonotype. J is TRBJ1-3 and V is TRBV4-3; D might be TRBD1 (5 bases). The CDR3 extends over 16 amino acids. Between the trimmed V and J ends, which lost 0 bases and 0 bases, there was a span of 9 bases. Germline-derived CDR1 and CDR2 are LGHNA and YSLEER. The CDR3 loop is CASSQDIGTSGNTIYF. As DNA, the CDR3 is TGCGCCAGCAGCCAAGATATCGGGACCTCTGGAAACACCATATATTTT.